This T cell receptor (beta chain) was sequenced for a study of T cell changes during pregnancy in multiple sclerosis. V lost 4 bases, J lost 1 base, and 4 bases stayed unmatched. CDR3 length: 15 amino acids. Germline lookup yields CDR1 MGHRA and CDR2 YSYEKL. The data were produced by immunoSEQ multiplex PCR, yet TCRdb's version contains in-frame clones alone and is incomplete. The sample records around 69,000 clones, 90% to 95% being singletons. Here the sequenced sample was peripheral blood, taken in the third trimester of pregnancy. The source of this sequence is a female donor with multiple sclerosis, enrolled in a pregnancy study. This chain uses TRBV4-1 with TRBJ1-5, with 7 bases fitting TRBD1. The CDR3 region is CASSPTGTSNQPQHF. The CDR3 bases are TGCGCCAGCAGCCCGACAGGGACAAGCAATCAGCCCCAGCATTTT.